This is a list of T cell receptor beta chains from one sample in a study of CD8 T cells in Susac syndrome. Each CDR3 protein gets one entry after TCRdb re-called the immunoSEQ multiplex PCR reads with MiXCR. This table holds fewer than 200,000 distinct CDR3 sequences, approximately 93% found once. The sequencing input was CD4+ T cells from PBMCs. These receptors were collected from a human donor in good health. CDR3s leave out the opening cysteine and the closing phenylalanine or tryptophan.

TRBV27	ASSLAPYTGELF
TRBV20-1	SARTSGSNQPQH
TRBV3-1	ASSQTGRENYGYT
TRBV19	ASSMSGRRNTGELF
TRBV19	ASSISGLRAKNIQY
TRBV15	ATSNRVGTDTQY
TRBV7-2	ASSPGTGQVIETQY
TRBV20-1	SARDPAGAFQRDTQY
TRBV12-3/TRBV12-4	ASSLTGRLTDTQY
TRBV7-2	ASSERGGLYNEQF